Following are 14 T cell receptor beta chains from one sample sequenced in a study of regulatory T cells in long-lasting Graves disease. Construction of the TCR beta libraries employed iRepertoire HTBI primers in conjunction with Arm-PCR of CDR3 regions. TCRdb reprocessed the multiplex PCR reads via MiXCR and lists one record per CDR3 protein. The sample contains about 660,000 distinct CDR3 sequences, roughly 30% of which appear only once. Regarding time point: persistent/refractory GD, antithyroid drugs over 5 years with positive TRAb. Researchers made the TCR library from RNA that was extracted from PBMCs. The specimen was peripheral blood mononuclear cells (PBMCs), collected when the disease was refractory, from a patient treated with antithyroid drugs. These receptors were collected from a female donor with Graves disease.

The chain carries TRBV30 and TRBJ1-5; D is ambiguous. CDR3 length equals 14 residues. Germline V gene lookup returns CDR1 GTSNPN and CDR2 SVGIG (reference sequence). With 0 bases removed from V and 7 bases from J, the gap between germline ends came to 13 bases. The CDR3 bases are TGTGCCTGGAGTGTATGGTCGGAAGAGCAGCCCCAGCATTTT. Its protein is CAWSVWSEEQPQHF.

This clonotype was counted ten times or more. The rearrangement joins TRBV30 to TRBJ2-7; 8 bases are a match to TRBD2. The CDR3 contains 14 residues. Germline V lookup: CDR1 GTSNPN, CDR2 SVGIG (reference sequence). After removal of 1 base from V and 3 bases from J, the junction contained 5 bases not matched to a gene. CDR3 coding DNA: TGTGCCTGGAGTGGGACTAGCCGATACTACGAGCAGTACTTC. It translates to CAWSGTSRYYEQYF.

The chain uses TRBV20-1 and TRBJ2-2, with TRBD2 matching 12 bases. V lost 3 bases and J lost 0; bases outside the gene matches: 5. CDR1 DFQATT and CDR2 SNEGSKA come from the germline V gene (reference sequence). CDR3 length: 17 residues. CDR3 amino acids: CSASGRTSGANTGELFF. The CDR3 coding sequence is TGCAGTGCTAGTGGACGGACTAGCGGGGCGAACACCGGGGAGCTGTTTTTT.

Of note for this clonotype: The junction departs from the called germline gene at one end, perhaps through a read error. The CDR3 sequence: CASSLYSGSYPGELFF. The CDR3 coding sequence is TGTGCCAGCAGCTTATATAGCGGGAGTTACCCCGGGGAGCTGTTTTTT. The gene calls are TRBV28 and TRBJ2-2, with 9 nucleotides matching TRBD2. This CDR3 contains 16 residues. The germline V gene encodes CDR1 MDHEN and CDR2 SYDVKM.

This clonotype has a handful of counts. The chain joins TRBV12-3 or TRBV12-4 to TRBJ2-3; D remains ambiguous. CDR3 length equals 12 residues. Trimming removed 5 bases from V and 5 bases from J, with 8 bases in between. CDR3 nucleotides: TGTGCCAGCAGTGCGGCGGAAGATACGCAGTATTTT. Its translation: CASSAAEDTQYF.

Ten or more counts support this clonotype. The V gene is TRBV7-2, the J gene TRBJ2-5; 7 nucleotides match TRBD2. Losses at the gene ends were 5 bases for V and 2 bases for J; bases not matched to a gene: 5. The V gene's germline CDR1 is SGHTA and CDR2 FQGNSA. CDR3 size: 14 residues. The CDR3 sequence is CASSPPSGQETQYF. The CDR3 region has the DNA TGTGCCAGCAGCCCTCCTAGCGGACAAGAGACCCAGTACTTC. Combining the CDR3 with reference TRBV7-2 and TRBJ2-5 gives the whole variable domain GAGVSQSPSNKVTEKGKDVELRCDPISGHTALYWYRQSLGQGLEFLIYFQGNSAPDKSGLPSDRFSAERTGGSVSTLTIQRTQQEDSAVYLCASSPPSGQETQYFGPGTRLLVL.

The chain has TRBV6-1 and TRBJ2-5; TRBD2 aligns across 11 bases. The ends lost 10 bases at V and 6 bases at J; junction bases unmatched: 19. There are 17 residues in the CDR3. Germline-derived CDR1 and CDR2 are MNHNS and SASEGT. The CDR3 DNA reads TGTGCCACCTCAAAGGAGGTTAGCGGGAGGGTTCTCAAGACCCAGTACTTC. It translates to CATSKEVSGRVLKTQYF.

V gene TRBV29-1 combines with J gene TRBJ2-7, with 9 bases aligning to TRBD2. With 5 bases clipped from V and 0 bases from J, the junction kept 5 bases outside the gene matches. The CDR3 is 14 residues long. Looked up from germline, CDR1 is SQVTM and CDR2 is ANQGSEA. The CDR3: CSVRLAEVSYEQYF. The CDR3 DNA reads as TGCAGCGTTCGACTAGCGGAGGTCTCCTACGAGCAGTACTTC.

This clonotype was counted at least ten times. The J gene is TRBJ1-3, the V gene TRBV10-1; D uncertain. This CDR3 has 14 amino acids. From germline, CDR1 is WNHNN and CDR2 SYGVQD (reference sequence). V was cut by 3 bases and J by 3 bases, with 9 bases left in between. CDR3 sequence: CASSDGVRGNTIYF. CDR3 bases: TGCGCCAGCAGTGATGGAGTCCGTGGAAACACCATATATTTT.

The CDR3 sequence is CASSLVGQGWFQETQYF. DNA of the CDR3: TGTGCCAGCAGCTTGGTGGGCCAGGGGTGGTTCCAAGAGACCCAGTACTTC. The chain recombines TRBV7-9 with TRBJ2-5; perhaps TRBD1 as D (6 bases). CDR1 is SEHNR and CDR2 is FQNEAQ in the germline V gene (reference sequence). V lost 3 bases, J lost 1 base, and 18 bases lay in between. The CDR3 length is 17 residues.

The V call is TRBV6-1, the J call TRBJ2-7; 10 bases fit TRBD1. Per germline, CDR1 MNHNS and CDR2 SASEGT. This CDR3 has 16 residues. V gave up 5 bases and J gave up 1 base; unmatched junction bases: 8. CDR3 amino acids: CASSPPGQGISYEQYF. The CDR3 DNA reads as TGTGCCAGCAGTCCCCCGGGACAGGGGATTTCCTACGAGCAGTACTTC.

This chain connects TRBV6-9 to TRBJ2-2; D is perhaps TRBD1 (6 bases). V was clipped by 3 bases and J by 1 base, with 9 bases between them. Looked up from germline, CDR1 is MNHGY and CDR2 is SVAAGI. This CDR3 has 15 amino acids. CDR3 in amino acids: CASSYTGQNTGELFF. The CDR3 nucleotides are TGTGCCAGCAGTTACACGGGACAGAACACCGGGGAGCTGTTTTTT.

CDR3 in amino acids: CASSVFRDSSYEQYF. CDR3 bases: TGTGCCAGCAGCGTATTCCGGGACAGCTCCTACGAGCAGTACTTC. This chain joins TRBV9 and TRBJ2-7; TRBD1 aligns across 7 bases. The V and J ends lost 1 base and 0 bases, in that order; junction bases with no gene match: 4. Looked up from germline, CDR1 is SGDLS and CDR2 is YYNGEE. This CDR3 is built from 15 residues.

V is TRBV10-3 and J is TRBJ2-2, with TRBD2 matching 9 bases. The CDR3 runs 17 residues. CDR1 ENHRY and CDR2 SYGVKD come from the germline V gene. The V and J ends lost 6 bases and 1 base, in that order; junction bases with no gene match: 9. DNA for the CDR3: TGTGCCATCAGGGGGAATAGCGGGAGCAGGAACACCGGGGAGCTGTTTTTT. It specifies CAIRGNSGSRNTGELFF.